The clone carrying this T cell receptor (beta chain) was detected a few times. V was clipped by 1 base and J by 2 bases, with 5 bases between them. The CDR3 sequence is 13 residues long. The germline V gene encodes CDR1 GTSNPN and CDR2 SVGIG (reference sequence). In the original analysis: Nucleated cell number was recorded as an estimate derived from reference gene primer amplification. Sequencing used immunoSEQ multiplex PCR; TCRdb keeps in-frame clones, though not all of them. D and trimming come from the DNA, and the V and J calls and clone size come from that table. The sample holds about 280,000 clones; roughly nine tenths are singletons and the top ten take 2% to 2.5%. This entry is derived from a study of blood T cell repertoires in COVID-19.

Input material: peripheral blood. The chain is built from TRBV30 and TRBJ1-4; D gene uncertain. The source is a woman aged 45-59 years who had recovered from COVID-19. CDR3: CAWSEQTNEKLFF. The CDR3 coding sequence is TGTGCCTGGAGTGAACAGACTAATGAAAAACTGTTTTTT. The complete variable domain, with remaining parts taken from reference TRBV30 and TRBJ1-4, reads SQTIHQWPATLVQPVGSPLSLECTVEGTSNPNLYWYRQAAGRGLQLLFYSVGIGQISSEVPQNLSASRPQDRQFILSSKKLLLSDSGFYLCAWSEQTNEKLFFGSGTQLSVL.